This T cell receptor beta chain originates from a study of T cell responses to AZD1222 COVID-19 vaccine. Whole-study results and caveats: Spike-specific TCR repertoires showed rising breadth and depth after two AZD1222 doses.

In the case of this clone: Its antigen remains unidentified.

Germline V gives CDR1 GTSNPN, CDR2 SVGIG (reference sequence). The CDR3 contains 15 residues. V lost 3 bases and J 9 bases, leaving 20 bases between the germline ends. Profiled with immunoSEQ multiplex PCR; TCRdb holds only in-frame clones, not every one. The data hold over 100,000 clones, with about 85% observed a single time. V gene TRBV30 combines with J gene TRBJ1-4; TRBD1 might be the D (5 bases). The starting material was peripheral blood, obtained on day 0 of AZD1222 vaccination. The sequence derives from an adult in good health. CDR3 in DNA: TGTGCCTGGAGCCCTGCCCCGGGGCTTACTCAAAAACTGTTTTTT. Amino acid sequence: CAWSPAPGLTQKLFF.